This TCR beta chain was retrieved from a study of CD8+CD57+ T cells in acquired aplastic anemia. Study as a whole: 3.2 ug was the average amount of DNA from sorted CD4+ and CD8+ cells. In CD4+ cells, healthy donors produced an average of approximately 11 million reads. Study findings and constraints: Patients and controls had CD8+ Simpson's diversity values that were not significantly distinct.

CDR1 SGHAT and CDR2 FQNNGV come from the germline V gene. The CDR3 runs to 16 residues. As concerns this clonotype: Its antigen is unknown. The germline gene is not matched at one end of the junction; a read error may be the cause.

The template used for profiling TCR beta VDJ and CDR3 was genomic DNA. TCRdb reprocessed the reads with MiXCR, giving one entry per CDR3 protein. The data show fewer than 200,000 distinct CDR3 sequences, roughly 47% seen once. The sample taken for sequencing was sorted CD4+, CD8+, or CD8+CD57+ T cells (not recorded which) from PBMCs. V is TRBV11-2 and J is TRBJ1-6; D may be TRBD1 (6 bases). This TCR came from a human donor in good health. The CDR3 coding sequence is TGTGCCAGCAGCTTACCCACAGGGCTCGGGAATTCACCTCTCCACTTT. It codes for CASSLPTGLGNSPLHF. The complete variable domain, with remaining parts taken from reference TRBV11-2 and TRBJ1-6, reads EAGVAQSPRYKIIEKRQSVAFWCNPISGHATLYWYQQILGQGPKLLIQFQNNGVVDDSQLPKDRFSAERLKGVDSTLKIQPAKLEDSAVYLCASSLPTGLGNSPLHFGNGTRLTVT.